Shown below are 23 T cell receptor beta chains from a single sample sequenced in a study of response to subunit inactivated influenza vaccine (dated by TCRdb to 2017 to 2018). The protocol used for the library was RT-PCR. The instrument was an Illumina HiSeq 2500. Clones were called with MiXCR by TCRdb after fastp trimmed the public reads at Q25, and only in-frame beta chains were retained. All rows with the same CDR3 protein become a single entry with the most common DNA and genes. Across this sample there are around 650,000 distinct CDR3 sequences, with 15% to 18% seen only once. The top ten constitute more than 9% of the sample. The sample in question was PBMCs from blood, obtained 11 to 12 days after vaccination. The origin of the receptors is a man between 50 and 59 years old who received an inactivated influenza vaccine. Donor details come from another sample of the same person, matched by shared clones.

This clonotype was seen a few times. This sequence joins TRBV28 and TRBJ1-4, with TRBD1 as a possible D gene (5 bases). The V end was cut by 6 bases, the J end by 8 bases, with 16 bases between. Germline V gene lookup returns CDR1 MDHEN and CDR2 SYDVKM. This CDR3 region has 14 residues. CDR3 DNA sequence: TGTGCCAGCAGATCGAGTAGGGGCCGAGAAAAACTGTTTTTT. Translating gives CASRSSRGREKLFF.

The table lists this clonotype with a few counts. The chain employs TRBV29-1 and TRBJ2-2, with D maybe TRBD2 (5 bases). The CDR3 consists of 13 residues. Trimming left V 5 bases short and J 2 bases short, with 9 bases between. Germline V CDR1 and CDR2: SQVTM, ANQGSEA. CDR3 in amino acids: CSVRGFNTGELFF. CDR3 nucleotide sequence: TGCAGCGTTCGGGGATTCAACACCGGGGAGCTGTTTTTT.

CDR3 DNA sequence: TGTGCCAGCAGCCCGGTTGTTTTGGGCGCCGAGCAGTACTTC. Protein: CASSPVVLGAEQYF. The chain uses TRBV7-2 and TRBJ2-7; unclear D gene. There are 14 residues in the CDR3. V was shortened by 5 bases and J by 6 bases, with 17 bases between the two germline ends. The germline V gene encodes CDR1 SGHTA and CDR2 FQGNSA.

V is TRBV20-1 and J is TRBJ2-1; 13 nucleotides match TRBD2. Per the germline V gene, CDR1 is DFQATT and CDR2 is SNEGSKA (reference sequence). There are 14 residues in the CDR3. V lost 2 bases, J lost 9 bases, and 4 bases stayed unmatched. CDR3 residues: CSARPGLAGVEQFF. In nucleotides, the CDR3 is TGCAGTGCTAGACCTGGACTAGCGGGAGTTGAGCAGTTCTTC.

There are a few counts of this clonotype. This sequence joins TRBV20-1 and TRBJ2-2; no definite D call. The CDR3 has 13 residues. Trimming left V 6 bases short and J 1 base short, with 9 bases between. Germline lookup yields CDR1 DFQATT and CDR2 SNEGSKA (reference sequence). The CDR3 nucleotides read TGCAGTGCCGTGGAGTTGAACACCGGGGAGCTGTTTTTT. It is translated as CSAVELNTGELFF.

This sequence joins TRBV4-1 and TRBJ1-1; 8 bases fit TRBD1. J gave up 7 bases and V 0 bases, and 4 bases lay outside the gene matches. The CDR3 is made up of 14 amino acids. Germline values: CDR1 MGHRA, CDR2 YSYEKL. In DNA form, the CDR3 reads TGCGCCAGCAGCCAAGAACCCAGGGGGCTTGAAGCTTTCTTT. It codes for CASSQEPRGLEAFF.

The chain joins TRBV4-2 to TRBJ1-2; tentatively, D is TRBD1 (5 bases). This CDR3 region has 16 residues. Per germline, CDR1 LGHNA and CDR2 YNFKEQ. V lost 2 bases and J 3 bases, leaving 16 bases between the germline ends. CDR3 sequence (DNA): TGTGCCAGCAGCCAAACTTCAACAGGAGCCTACTATGGCTACACCTTC. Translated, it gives CASSQTSTGAYYGYTF.

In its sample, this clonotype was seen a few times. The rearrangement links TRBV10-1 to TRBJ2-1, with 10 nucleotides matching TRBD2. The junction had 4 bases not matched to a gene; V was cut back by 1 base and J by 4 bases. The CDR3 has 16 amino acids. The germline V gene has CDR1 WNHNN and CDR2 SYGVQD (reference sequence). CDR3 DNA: TGCGCCAGCAGTGAGTATTCTAGCGGGGGATACAATGAGCAGTTCTTC. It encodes CASSEYSSGGYNEQFF.

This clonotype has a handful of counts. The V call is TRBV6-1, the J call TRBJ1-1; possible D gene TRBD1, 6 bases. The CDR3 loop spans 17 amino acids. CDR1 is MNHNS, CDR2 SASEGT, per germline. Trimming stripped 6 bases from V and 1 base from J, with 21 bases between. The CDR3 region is CASSLIEMDRPNTEAFF. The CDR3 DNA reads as TGTGCCAGCAGCCTGATCGAAATGGACAGACCGAACACTGAAGCTTTCTTT.

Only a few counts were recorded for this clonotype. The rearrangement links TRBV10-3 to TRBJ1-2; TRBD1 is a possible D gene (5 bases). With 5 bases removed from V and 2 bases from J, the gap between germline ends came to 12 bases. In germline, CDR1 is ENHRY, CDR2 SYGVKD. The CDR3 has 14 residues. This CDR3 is CAISTGQGNYGYTF. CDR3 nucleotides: TGTGCCATCAGTACAGGACAAGGAAACTATGGCTACACCTTC.

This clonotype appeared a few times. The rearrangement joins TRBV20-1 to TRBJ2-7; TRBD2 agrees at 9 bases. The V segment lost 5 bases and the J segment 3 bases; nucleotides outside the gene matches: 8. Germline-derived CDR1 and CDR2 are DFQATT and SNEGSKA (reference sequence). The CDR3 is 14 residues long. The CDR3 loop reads CSAGKAGGRYEQYF. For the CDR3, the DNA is TGCAGTGCTGGAAAAGCGGGGGGCCGCTACGAGCAGTACTTC.

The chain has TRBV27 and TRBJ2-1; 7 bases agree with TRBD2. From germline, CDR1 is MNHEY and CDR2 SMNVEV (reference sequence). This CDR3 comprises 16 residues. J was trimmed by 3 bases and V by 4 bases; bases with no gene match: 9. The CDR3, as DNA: TGTGCCAGCAGTTCCCCCTGGGAGCGGGGCTACAATGAGCAGTTCTTC. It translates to CASSSPWERGYNEQFF.

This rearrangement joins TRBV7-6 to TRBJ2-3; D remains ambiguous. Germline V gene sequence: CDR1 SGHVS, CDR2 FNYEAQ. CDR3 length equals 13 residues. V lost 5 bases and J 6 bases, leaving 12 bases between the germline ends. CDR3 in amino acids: CASSQWRLDTQYF. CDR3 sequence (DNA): TGTGCCAGCAGCCAATGGCGGTTGGATACGCAGTATTTT.

CDR3 in amino acids: CASSQVEFTYEQYF. The DNA for the CDR3 is TGCGCCAGCAGCCAAGTGGAGTTTACCTACGAGCAGTACTTC. V gene TRBV4-1 combines with J gene TRBJ2-7; D is unresolved. This CDR3 spans 14 amino acids. CDR1 MGHRA and CDR2 YSYEKL come from the germline V gene. Deletions cut 1 base from V and 2 bases from J, with 9 bases between.

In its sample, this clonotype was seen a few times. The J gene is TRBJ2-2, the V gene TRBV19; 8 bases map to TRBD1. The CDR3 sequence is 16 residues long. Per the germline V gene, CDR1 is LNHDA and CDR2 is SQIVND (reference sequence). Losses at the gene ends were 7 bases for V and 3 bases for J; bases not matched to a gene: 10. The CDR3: CASTRKRTGYTGELFF. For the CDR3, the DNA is TGTGCCAGTACCAGAAAACGGACAGGGTACACCGGGGAGCTGTTTTTT.

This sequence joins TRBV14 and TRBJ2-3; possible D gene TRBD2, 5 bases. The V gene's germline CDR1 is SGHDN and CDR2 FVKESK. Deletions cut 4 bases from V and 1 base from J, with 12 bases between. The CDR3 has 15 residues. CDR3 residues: CASSPGARGTDTQYF. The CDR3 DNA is TGTGCCAGCAGCCCCGGAGCGCGGGGCACAGATACGCAGTATTTT.

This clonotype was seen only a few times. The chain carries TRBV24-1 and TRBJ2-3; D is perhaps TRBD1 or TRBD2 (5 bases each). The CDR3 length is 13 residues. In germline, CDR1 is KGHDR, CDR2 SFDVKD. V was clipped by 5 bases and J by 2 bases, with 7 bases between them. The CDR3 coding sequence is TGTGCCACCAGTGTTGGGACCACAGATACGCAGTATTTT. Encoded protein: CATSVGTTDTQYF.

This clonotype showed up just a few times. The CDR3 region is CASSQVLSAYNSPLHF. In DNA form, the CDR3 reads TGTGCCAGCAGCCAAGTATTGTCAGCCTATAATTCACCCCTCCACTTT. The chain carries TRBV3-1 and TRBJ1-6; no firm D call. Germline assignment: CDR1 LGHDT and CDR2 YNNKEL (reference sequence). Trimming shortened V by 1 base and J by 2 bases, and 9 bases separated the two germline ends. CDR3 length equals 16 residues.

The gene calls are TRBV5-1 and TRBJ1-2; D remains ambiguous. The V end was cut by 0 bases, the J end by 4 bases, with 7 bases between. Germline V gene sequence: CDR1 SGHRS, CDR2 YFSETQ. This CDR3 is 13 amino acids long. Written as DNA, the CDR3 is TGCGCCAGCAGCTTGGACCATGGCTATGGCTACACCTTC. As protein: CASSLDHGYGYTF.

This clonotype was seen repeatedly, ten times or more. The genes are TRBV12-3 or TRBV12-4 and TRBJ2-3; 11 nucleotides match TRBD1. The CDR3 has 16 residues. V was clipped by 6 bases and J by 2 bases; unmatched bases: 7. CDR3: CASRAWDRGTTDTQYF. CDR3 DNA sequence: TGTGCCAGCAGGGCATGGGACAGGGGGACCACAGATACGCAGTATTTT.

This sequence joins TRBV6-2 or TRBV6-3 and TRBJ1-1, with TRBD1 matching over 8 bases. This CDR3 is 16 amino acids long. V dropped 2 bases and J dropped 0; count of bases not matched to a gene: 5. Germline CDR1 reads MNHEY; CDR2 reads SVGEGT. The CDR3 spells CASSYAAGGLNTEAFF. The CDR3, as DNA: TGTGCCAGCAGTTACGCGGCAGGGGGCCTGAACACTGAAGCTTTCTTT.

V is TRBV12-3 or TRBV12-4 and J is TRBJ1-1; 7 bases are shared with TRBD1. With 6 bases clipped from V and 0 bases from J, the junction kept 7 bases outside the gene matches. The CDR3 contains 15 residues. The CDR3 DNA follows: TGTGCCAGCAGGCCAATGACAGGGCTGAACACTGAAGCTTTCTTT. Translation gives CASRPMTGLNTEAFF.

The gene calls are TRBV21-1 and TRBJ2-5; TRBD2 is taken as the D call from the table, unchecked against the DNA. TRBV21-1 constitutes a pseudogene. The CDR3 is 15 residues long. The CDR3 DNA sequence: TGTGCCAGGGGGACTAGCGGGAGCCCCCAAGAGACCCAGTACTTC. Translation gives CARGTSGSPQETQYF.